The rows below give T cell receptor beta chains drawn from one sample of a study of monozygotic twins with inflammatory bowel disease. Reanalyzing the 5' RACE reads, TCRdb keeps one entry per CDR3 protein, without DNA. The listing records about 160,000 distinct CDR3 sequences. The sample comprised blood. These receptors came from a human donor with ulcerative colitis or Crohn's disease, or a healthy co-twin of an affected twin (not recorded which). CDR3s include the opening cysteine and the closing phenylalanine or tryptophan. Fields, in order: V gene, J gene, CDR3 protein.

V gene: TRBV18
J gene: TRBJ2-3
CDR3 protein: CASSTGLGETDTQYF

V gene: TRBV7-9
J gene: TRBJ1-1
CDR3 protein: CASSLDWGRDTEAFF

V gene: TRBV7-9
J gene: TRBJ2-1
CDR3 protein: CASSLSPGQGYNEQFF

V gene: TRBV11-2
J gene: TRBJ1-4
CDR3 protein: CASSPRGGTREKLFF

V gene: TRBV7-2
J gene: TRBJ2-1
CDR3 protein: CASSRSHRLYNEQFF

V gene: TRBV5-5
J gene: TRBJ2-7
CDR3 protein: CASSLEVYEQYF

V gene: TRBV19
J gene: TRBJ2-2
CDR3 protein: CASSFDRGPGELFF

V gene: TRBV4-2
J gene: TRBJ1-6
CDR3 protein: CASSQSTRDSSSPLHF

V gene: TRBV9
J gene: TRBJ1-6
CDR3 protein: CASSSYNSPLHF

V gene: TRBV20-1
J gene: TRBJ1-2
CDR3 protein: CSASEGDRGLYGYTF

V gene: TRBV20-1
J gene: TRBJ2-2
CDR3 protein: CSARDGAENTGELFF

V gene: TRBV3-1
J gene: TRBJ2-2
CDR3 protein: CASKGQDLTGELFF

V gene: TRBV9
J gene: TRBJ2-2
CDR3 protein: CASSQGPNTGELFF

V gene: TRBV28
J gene: TRBJ1-1
CDR3 protein: CASSLGGWGETTEAFF

V gene: TRBV5-1
J gene: TRBJ1-6
CDR3 protein: CASSLADRGEVAPLHF

V gene: TRBV28
J gene: TRBJ2-7
CDR3 protein: CASRPQGAKGYEQYF

V gene: TRBV6-1
J gene: TRBJ1-4
CDR3 protein: CASSVPPGLEEKLFF

V gene: TRBV13
J gene: TRBJ2-2
CDR3 protein: CASSTPAGLRAYTGELFF

V gene: TRBV18
J gene: TRBJ2-5
CDR3 protein: CASSPVLDDVKTQYF

V gene: TRBV5-4
J gene: TRBJ2-1
CDR3 protein: CASSLGLDYNEQFF

V gene: TRBV18
J gene: TRBJ2-3
CDR3 protein: CASSPTRTGRTDTQYF

V gene: TRBV5-1
J gene: TRBJ2-1
CDR3 protein: CASRHVVAGRAYNEQFF

V gene: TRBV5-1
J gene: TRBJ1-1
CDR3 protein: CASRTGTTNTEAFF

V gene: TRBV28
J gene: TRBJ1-2
CDR3 protein: CASSSQGRTYGYTF

V gene: TRBV19
J gene: TRBJ1-5
CDR3 protein: CASSRYDQPQHF

V gene: TRBV5-4
J gene: TRBJ2-1
CDR3 protein: CASSGGDRGIGQFF

V gene: TRBV7-3
J gene: TRBJ2-1
CDR3 protein: CASSSTRGASGGVDEQFF

V gene: TRBV12-3/TRBV12-4
J gene: TRBJ2-7
CDR3 protein: CASSMGLRENSYEQYF

V gene: TRBV4-2
J gene: TRBJ2-1
CDR3 protein: CASSQNGQGRYNEQFF

V gene: TRBV20-1
J gene: TRBJ2-1
CDR3 protein: CSARLANEQFF

V gene: TRBV7-2
J gene: TRBJ2-1
CDR3 protein: CAAARSGAYNEQFF

V gene: TRBV7-2
J gene: TRBJ2-7
CDR3 protein: CASSLQRGAYEQYF

V gene: TRBV7-2
J gene: TRBJ2-2
CDR3 protein: CASSLGRGGHTGELFF

V gene: TRBV19
J gene: TRBJ1-2
CDR3 protein: CASSKGQGNYGYTF